This T cell receptor (beta chain) was captured in a study of vaccination and CD4 T cells after COVID-19. Study as a whole: The convalescents were made up of six males and four females, two of whom were Hispanic. Stimulation of cells relied on overlapping spike peptides derived from SARS-CoV-2, HCoV-NL63, HCoV-OC43 and HCoV-229E. The study's findings and limits: Only post-vaccination samples contained a median about 90% of the reactive clones in convalescent patients.

Comment on this clonotype: No antigen is known for it.

Sequencing of DNA taken from cultured CD4+ T cells relied on the Oncomine TCR Beta short-read assay. TCRdb ran MiXCR on the PCR reads and lists one entry per CDR3 protein. The top ten clones hold approximately 17% of a sample with roughly 20,000 distinct CDR3 sequences, over 60% of them seen once. The germline V gene has CDR1 DFQATT and CDR2 SNEGSKA (reference sequence). The CDR3 extends over 14 amino acids. Trimming cost V 5 bases and J 0 bases, with 13 bases left between them. Treatment specified: roughly 10-day PBMC culture with coronavirus spike peptide pools or control peptides (ViraFEST assay).

The chain links TRBV20-1 to TRBJ1-2; no clear D gene. The source is a human donor who received a COVID-19 vaccine. The material was CD4+ T cells from blood, cultured in vitro, obtained after SARS-CoV-2 vaccination. The DNA for the CDR3 is TGCAGTGCTGTGGACGGGAGAGCTAACTATGGCTACACCTTC. Protein product: CSAVDGRANYGYTF.